One TCR beta chain is described in this entry. In the original workflow: From reference gene primer amplification, estimates of nucleated cell counts were derived. Sequencing used immunoSEQ multiplex PCR; TCRdb keeps in-frame clones, though not all of them. V, J and clone size were drawn from that table, and D and trimming were deduced from the DNA. The table includes roughly 400,000 clones, 70% to 90% detected once. This sample was included in a study of blood T cell repertoires in COVID-19. Whole-study context: PBMCs, B-cell-depleted T cells, or T cells were the source of the cDNA or gDNA that made up the material.

Individuals in the exposed group had encountered a COVID-19 case within 2 weeks preceding study entry. The V segment lost 6 bases and the J segment 7 bases; nucleotides outside the gene matches: 4. CDR1 is MGHDK and CDR2 is SYGVNS in the germline V gene. The CDR3 sequence is 13 residues long. This TCR was recovered from a woman between 18 and 29 years old who had been exposed to COVID-19. This chain connects TRBV25-1 to TRBJ1-2; 11 positions match TRBD1. Input material: PBMCs or T cells enriched from blood (not recorded which). The CDR3 nucleotides are TGTGCCAGCAGCTGGGACAGGGGGTCTGGCTACACCTTC. Translation: CASSWDRGSGYTF.